The source of this T cell receptor (beta chain) is a study of regulatory T cells in long-lasting Graves disease. Time point denoted: newly diagnosed GD, antithyroid drugs for less than 3 months. Scientists built the TCR library using RNA that was extracted from PBMCs. In its sample, this clonotype is medium-sized. Building of the TCR beta libraries involved iRepertoire HTBI primers and Arm-PCR of CDR3 regions. TCRdb redid the calling of the multiplex PCR reads with MiXCR, one entry per CDR3 protein. The data show a few hundred thousand distinct CDR3 sequences, roughly a sixth seen once. The sample was also linked to a second study, of T cells in Graves' hyperthyroidism and ophthalmopathy.

The clonotype was recovered from a man in his forties or fifties with Graves disease. Here the sequenced sample was peripheral blood mononuclear cells (PBMCs), taken at new diagnosis, from a patient treated with antithyroid drugs.

The CDR3 bases are TGTGCCACCAGGGTAGCGGGGGGCCTGTACAATGAGCAGTTCTTC. The encoded protein is CATRVAGGLYNEQFF. The rearrangement joins TRBV10-3 to TRBJ2-1, with TRBD2 matching over 10 bases. With V trimmed by 10 bases and J by 4 bases, 10 bases remained unmatched. Germline V CDR1 and CDR2: ENHRY, SYGVKD. CDR3 size: 15 residues.